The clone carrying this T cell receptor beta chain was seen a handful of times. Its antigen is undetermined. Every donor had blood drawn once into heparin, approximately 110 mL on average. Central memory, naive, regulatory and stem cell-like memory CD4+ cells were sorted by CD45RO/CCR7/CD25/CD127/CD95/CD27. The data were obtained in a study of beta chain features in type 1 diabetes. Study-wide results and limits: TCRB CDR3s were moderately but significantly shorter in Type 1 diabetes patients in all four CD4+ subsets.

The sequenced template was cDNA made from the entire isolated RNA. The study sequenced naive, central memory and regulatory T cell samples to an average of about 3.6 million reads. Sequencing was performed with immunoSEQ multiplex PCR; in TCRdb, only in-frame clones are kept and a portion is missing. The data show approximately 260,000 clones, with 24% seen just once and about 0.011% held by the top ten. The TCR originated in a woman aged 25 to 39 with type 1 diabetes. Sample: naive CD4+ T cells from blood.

CDR3 residues: CASSRRGASGMIYEQYF. Written as DNA, the CDR3 is TGCGCCAGCAGCCGCCGCGGCGCTAGCGGGATGATATACGAGCAGTACTTC. V gene TRBV5-1 combines with J gene TRBJ2-7; 9 bases match TRBD2. V shed 4 bases and J 4 bases; nucleotides not matched to a gene: 15. The V gene's germline CDR1 is SGHRS and CDR2 YFSETQ. The CDR3 is 17 amino acids.